Ten or more counts support the clone carrying this T cell receptor beta chain. What it binds is unknown. The junction does not match germline at one end; this may be a read error. This sample is drawn from a study of T-cell reconstitution after alpha-beta-depleted transplantation in children. The study's findings and limits: At one year after transplant, newly produced T cells mostly accounted for T-cell counts and diversity. By about two months after transplant, alpha-beta T cells reportedly arose from several hundred graft clones that had expanded. Surviving recipient T cells and thymic progenitors underlay high day-60 TCRbeta diversity in some patients.

The TCRbeta library incorporated unique molecular identifiers. TCRdb re-analysed the PCR reads in MiXCR, keeping a single row per CDR3 protein. The sample holds some 200,000 distinct CDR3 sequences; about 7% are singletons and the top ten take 5% to 6.5%. This material consisted of PBMCs, taken before TCRalphabeta/CD19-depleted stem cell transplant. This sequence was found in a boy aged 2 to 9 with acute lymphoblastic leukemia, due to receive a stem cell transplant.

CDR3 sequence: CASSFGTATNAQFF. CDR3 nucleotides: TGTGCCAGCAGTTTTGGGACCGCCACCAATGCGCAGTTCTTC. The chain combines TRBV12-3 or TRBV12-4 with TRBJ2-1, with D tentatively TRBD1 or TRBD2 (5 bases each). The CDR3 has 14 amino acids.